This TCR beta chain appears in the sequencing data of a study of beta chain features in type 1 diabetes. Study-level findings and limits: TCRB CDR3 length was moderately but significantly reduced in all four CD4+ subsets of Type 1 diabetes patients. Patients and controls would be equally affected if PCR favored shorter templates. In comparison with healthy donors, patients had naive, central memory and Treg TCRB repertoires that appeared more similar.

Trimming took 4 bases from V and 0 from J; bases not matched to a gene: 2. Per germline, CDR1 SGHRS and CDR2 YFSETQ. The CDR3 is 14 amino acids. Reverse transcribing all isolated RNA meant expressed TCRB transcripts were sequenced. Sequencing was performed with immunoSEQ multiplex PCR; in TCRdb, only in-frame clones are kept and a portion is missing. This table has 150,000 to 200,000 clones, roughly 60% appearing once. Details on this clone: Its target is not known.

The chain combines TRBV5-1 with TRBJ2-3, with 7 nucleotides matching TRBD1. The sample consisted of naive CD4+ T cells from blood. The clonotype originates from a man aged 25 to 40 with type 1 diabetes. The DNA for the CDR3 is TGCGCCAGCAGCCCGGGACAGAGCACAGATACGCAGTATTTT. Its translation: CASSPGQSTDTQYF.